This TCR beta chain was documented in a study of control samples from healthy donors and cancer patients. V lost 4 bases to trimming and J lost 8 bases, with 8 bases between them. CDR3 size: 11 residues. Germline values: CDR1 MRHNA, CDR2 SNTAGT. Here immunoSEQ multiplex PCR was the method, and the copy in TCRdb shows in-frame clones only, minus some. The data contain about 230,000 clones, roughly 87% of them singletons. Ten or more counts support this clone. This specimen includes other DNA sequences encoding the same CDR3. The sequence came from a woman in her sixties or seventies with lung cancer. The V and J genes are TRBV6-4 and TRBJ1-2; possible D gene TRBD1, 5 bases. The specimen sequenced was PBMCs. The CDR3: CASSAGSGYTF. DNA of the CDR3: TGTGCCAGCAGTGCAGGGTCCGGCTACACCTTC.